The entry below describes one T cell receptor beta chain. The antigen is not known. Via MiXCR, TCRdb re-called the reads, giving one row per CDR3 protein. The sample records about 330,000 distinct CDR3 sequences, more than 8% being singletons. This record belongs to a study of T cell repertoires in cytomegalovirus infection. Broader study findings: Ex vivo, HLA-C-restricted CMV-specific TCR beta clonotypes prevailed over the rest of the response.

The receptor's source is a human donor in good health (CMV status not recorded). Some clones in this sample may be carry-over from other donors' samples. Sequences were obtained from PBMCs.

In nucleotides, the CDR3 is TGCGCCAGCAGAGGGACTAGCAGTCCTGAGCAGTTCTTC. Amino acids: CASRGTSSPEQFF. The chain is built from TRBV10-2 and TRBJ2-1; TRBD2 matches at 9 bases. Germline V gene sequence: CDR1 WSHSY, CDR2 SAAADI. The CDR3 has 13 residues. J lost 9 bases, V lost 6 bases, and 6 bases had no gene match.